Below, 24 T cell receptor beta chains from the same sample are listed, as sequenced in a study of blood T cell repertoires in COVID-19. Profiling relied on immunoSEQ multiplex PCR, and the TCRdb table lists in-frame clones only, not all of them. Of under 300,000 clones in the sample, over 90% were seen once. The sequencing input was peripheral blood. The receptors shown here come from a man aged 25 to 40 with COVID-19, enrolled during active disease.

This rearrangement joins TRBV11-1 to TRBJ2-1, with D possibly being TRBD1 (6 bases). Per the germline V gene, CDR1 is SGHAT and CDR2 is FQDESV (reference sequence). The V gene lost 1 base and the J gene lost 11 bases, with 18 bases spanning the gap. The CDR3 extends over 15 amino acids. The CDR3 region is CASSLELTGMGKQFF. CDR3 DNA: TGTGCCAGCAGCTTAGAGCTGACAGGTATGGGAAAGCAGTTCTTC. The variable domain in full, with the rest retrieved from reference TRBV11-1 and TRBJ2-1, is EAEVAQSPRYKITEKSQAVAFWCDPISGHATLYWYRQILGQGPELLVQFQDESVVDDSQLPKDRFSAERLKGVDSTLKIQPAELGDSAMYLCASSLELTGMGKQFFGPGTRLTVL.

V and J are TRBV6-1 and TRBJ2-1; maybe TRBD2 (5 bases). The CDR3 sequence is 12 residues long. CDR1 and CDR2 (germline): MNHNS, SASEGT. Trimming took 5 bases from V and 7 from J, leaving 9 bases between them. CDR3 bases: TGTGCCAGCAGTTTTTCGGGGAATGAGCAGTTCTTC. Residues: CASSFSGNEQFF.

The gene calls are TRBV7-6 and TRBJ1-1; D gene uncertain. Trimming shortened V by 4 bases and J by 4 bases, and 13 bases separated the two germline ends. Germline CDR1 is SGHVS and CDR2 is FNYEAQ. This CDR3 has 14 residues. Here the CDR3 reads CASSSRGGGTEAFF. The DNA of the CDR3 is TGTGCCAGCAGCTCACGGGGTGGAGGCACTGAAGCTTTCTTT.

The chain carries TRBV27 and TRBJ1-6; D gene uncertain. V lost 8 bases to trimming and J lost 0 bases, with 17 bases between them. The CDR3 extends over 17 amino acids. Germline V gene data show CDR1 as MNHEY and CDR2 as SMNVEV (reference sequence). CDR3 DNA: TGTGCCAGCCATCAGGCCTCTAGCCCCTCCTATAATTCACCCCTCCACTTT. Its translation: CASHQASSPSYNSPLHF.

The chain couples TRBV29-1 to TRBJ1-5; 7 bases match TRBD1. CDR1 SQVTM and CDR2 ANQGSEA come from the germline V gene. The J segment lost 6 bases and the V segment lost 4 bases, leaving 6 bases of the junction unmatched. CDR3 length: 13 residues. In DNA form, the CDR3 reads TGCAGCGTTGTGTGGGCAGGGGGTCAGCCCCAGCATTTT. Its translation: CSVVWAGGQPQHF.

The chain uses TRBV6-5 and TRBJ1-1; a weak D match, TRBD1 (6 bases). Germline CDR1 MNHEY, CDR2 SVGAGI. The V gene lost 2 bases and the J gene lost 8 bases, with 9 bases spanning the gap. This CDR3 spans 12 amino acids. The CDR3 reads CASSYRGAEAFF. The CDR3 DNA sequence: TGTGCCAGCAGTTACCGGGGGGCCGAAGCTTTCTTT.

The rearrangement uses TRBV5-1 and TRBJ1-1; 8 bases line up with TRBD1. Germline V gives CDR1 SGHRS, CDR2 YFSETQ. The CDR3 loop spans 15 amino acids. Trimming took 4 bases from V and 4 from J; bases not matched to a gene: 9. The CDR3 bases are TGCGCCAGCAGCAATCCGACAGGGGTGGGCACTGAAGCTTTCTTT. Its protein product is CASSNPTGVGTEAFF.

CDR3: CASSVERTSNQPQHF. CDR3 nucleotides: TGTGCCAGCAGCGTAGAGCGCACCAGCAATCAGCCCCAGCATTTT. The rearrangement joins TRBV9 to TRBJ1-5, with unresolved D. Germline-derived CDR1 and CDR2 are SGDLS and YYNGEE. The CDR3 has 15 residues. V was clipped by 0 bases and J by 1 base, with 8 bases between them.

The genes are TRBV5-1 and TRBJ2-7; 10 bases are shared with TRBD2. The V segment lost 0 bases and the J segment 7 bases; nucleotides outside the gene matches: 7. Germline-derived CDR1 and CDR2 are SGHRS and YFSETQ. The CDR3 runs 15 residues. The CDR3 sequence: CASSLVVAGGREQYF. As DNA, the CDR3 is TGCGCCAGCAGCTTGGTTGTAGCGGGGGGTCGAGAGCAGTACTTC.

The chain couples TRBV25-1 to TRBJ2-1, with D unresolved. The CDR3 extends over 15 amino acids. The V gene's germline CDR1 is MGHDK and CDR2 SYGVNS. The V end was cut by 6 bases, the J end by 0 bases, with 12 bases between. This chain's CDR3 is CASRDDTHSYNEQFF. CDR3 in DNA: TGTGCCAGCAGGGATGACACCCACTCCTACAATGAGCAGTTCTTC.

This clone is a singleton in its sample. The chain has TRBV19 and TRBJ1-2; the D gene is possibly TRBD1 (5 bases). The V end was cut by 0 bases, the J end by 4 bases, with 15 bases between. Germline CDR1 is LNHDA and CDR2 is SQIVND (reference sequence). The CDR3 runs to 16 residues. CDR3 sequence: CASSIDSQGGIYGYTF. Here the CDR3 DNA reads TGTGCCAGTAGTATAGACTCCCAGGGCGGTATCTATGGCTACACCTTC.

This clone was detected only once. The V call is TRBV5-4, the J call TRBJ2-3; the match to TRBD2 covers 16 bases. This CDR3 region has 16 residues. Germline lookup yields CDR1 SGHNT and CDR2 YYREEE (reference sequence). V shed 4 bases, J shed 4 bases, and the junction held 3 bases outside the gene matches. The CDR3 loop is CASSPGTSGGADTQYF. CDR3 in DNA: TGTGCCAGCAGCCCCGGGACTAGCGGGGGGGCAGATACGCAGTATTTT.

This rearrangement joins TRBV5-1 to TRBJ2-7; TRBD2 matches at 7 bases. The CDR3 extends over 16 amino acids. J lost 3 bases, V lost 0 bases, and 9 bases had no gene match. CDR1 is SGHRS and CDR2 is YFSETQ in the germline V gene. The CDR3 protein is CASSLDGGSGIYEQYF. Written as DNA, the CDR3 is TGCGCCAGCAGCTTGGACGGGGGGTCAGGGATCTACGAGCAGTACTTC.

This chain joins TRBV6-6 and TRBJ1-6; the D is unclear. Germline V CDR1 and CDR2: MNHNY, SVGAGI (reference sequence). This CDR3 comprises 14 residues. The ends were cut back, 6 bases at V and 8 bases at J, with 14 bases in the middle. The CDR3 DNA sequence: TGTGCCAGCAGGACTTGGGGAGAGGATTCACCCCTCCACTTT. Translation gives CASRTWGEDSPLHF.

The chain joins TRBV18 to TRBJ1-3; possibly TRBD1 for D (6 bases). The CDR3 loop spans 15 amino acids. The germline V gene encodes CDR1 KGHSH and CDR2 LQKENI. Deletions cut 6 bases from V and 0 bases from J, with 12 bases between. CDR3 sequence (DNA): TGTGCCAGCTCGCAGGGACACCTCTCTGGAAACACCATATATTTT. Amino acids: CASSQGHLSGNTIYF.

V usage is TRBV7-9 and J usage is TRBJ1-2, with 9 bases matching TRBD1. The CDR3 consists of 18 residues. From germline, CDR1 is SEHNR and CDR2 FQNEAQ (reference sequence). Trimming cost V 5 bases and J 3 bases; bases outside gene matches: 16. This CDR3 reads CASSPNSGTGFGDYGYTF. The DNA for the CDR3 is TGTGCCAGCAGCCCGAACTCCGGGACAGGGTTCGGGGACTATGGCTACACCTTC. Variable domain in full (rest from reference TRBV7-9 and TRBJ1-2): DTGVSQNPRHKITKRGQNVTFRCDPISEHNRLYWYRQTLGQGPEFLTYFQNEAQLEKSRLLSDRFSAERPKGSFSTLEIQRTEQGDSAMYLCASSPNSGTGFGDYGYTFGSGTRLTVV.

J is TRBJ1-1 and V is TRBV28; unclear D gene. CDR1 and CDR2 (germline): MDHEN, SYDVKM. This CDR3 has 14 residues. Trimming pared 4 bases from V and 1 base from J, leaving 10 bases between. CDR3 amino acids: CASSYPNTNTEAFF. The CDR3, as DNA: TGTGCCAGCAGTTACCCAAACACGAACACTGAAGCTTTCTTT.

The DNA of the CDR3 is TGTGCCAGCAGCTTCGGTCCCGGACAGGGGACATACGAGCAGTACTTC. It yields the protein CASSFGPGQGTYEQYF. V is TRBV11-2 and J is TRBJ2-7; 9 bases match TRBD1. With 3 bases clipped from V and 4 bases from J, the junction kept 10 bases outside the gene matches. This CDR3 has 16 residues. Germline CDR1 and CDR2: SGHAT and FQNNGV. Drawing the rest from reference TRBV11-2 and TRBJ2-7, the complete variable domain is EAGVAQSPRYKIIEKRQSVAFWCNPISGHATLYWYQQILGQGPKLLIQFQNNGVVDDSQLPKDRFSAERLKGVDSTLKIQPAKLEDSAVYLCASSFGPGQGTYEQYFGPGTRLTVT.

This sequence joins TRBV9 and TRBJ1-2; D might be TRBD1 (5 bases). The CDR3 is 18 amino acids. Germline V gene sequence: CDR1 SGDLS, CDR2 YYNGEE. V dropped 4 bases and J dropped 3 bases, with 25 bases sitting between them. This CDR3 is CASSPAAGLLIGDYGYTF. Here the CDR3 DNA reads TGTGCCAGCAGCCCCGCAGCGGGACTCCTCATCGGAGACTATGGCTACACCTTC.

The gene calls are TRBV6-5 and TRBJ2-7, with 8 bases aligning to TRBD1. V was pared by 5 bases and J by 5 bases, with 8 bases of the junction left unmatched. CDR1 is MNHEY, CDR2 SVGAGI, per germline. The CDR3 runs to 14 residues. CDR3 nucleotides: TGTGCCAGCAGTCCGATGGCAGGGGGCCACGAGCAGTACTTC. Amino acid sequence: CASSPMAGGHEQYF.

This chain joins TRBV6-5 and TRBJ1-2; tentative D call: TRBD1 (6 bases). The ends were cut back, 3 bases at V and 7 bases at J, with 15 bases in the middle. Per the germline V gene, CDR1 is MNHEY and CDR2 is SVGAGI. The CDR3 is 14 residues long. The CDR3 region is CASSYGVGGGGYTF. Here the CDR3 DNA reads TGTGCCAGCAGTTATGGGGTGGGAGGGGGTGGCTACACCTTC.

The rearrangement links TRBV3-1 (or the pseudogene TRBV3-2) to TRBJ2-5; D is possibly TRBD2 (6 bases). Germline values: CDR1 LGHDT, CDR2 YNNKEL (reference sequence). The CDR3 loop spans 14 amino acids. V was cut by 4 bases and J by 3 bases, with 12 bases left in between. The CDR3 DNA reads TGTGCCAGCAGCCCGTCCGCGGGGAAAGAGACCCAGTACTTC. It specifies CASSPSAGKETQYF.

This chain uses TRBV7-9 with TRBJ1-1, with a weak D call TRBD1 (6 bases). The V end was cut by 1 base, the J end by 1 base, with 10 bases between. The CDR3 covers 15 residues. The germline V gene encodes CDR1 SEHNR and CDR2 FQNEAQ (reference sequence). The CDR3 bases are TGTGCCAGCAGCTTAGGGACAGTCTCGAACACTGAAGCTTTCTTT. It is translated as CASSLGTVSNTEAFF.

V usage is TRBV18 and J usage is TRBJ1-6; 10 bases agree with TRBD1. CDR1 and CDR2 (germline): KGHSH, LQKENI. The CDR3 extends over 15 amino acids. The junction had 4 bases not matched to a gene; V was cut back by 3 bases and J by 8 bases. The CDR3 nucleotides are TGTGCCAGCTCACCGAAGACAGGGGGCGATTCACCCCTCCACTTT. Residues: CASSPKTGGDSPLHF.